This T cell receptor beta chain stems from a study of human T cells and chemical hapten exposure. Study overall: DPC 0.01% went on the upper back by patch test, with reading at 6 days. Slight volume differences across pooled libraries mainly accounted for varying per-sample TCR yields.

Study results and caveats: Following DPC sensitization, TCRs present above 1 in 1000 frequency showed no change.

Time point specified: patch test 1, 2 weeks after DPC sensitization. Documented treatment: therapeutic diphenylcyclopropenone sensitization with weekly scalp DPC. It was from unfractionated whole blood that total RNA was extracted. This clonotype was counted only a few times. Its antigen is unknown. Germline CDR1 and CDR2: SNHLY and FYNNEI. Trimming took 2 bases from V and 4 from J, leaving 14 bases between them. The CDR3 runs 15 residues. A single record per CDR3 protein comes from TCRdb applying MiXCR to the RACE reads. The sample consists of around 380,000 distinct CDR3 sequences, around 5% of them appearing once.

The receptor comes from a woman between 45 and 60 years old with alopecia areata. Some clones in this sample may be carry-over from other donors' samples. Sequences were derived from whole blood, sampled in connection with sensitization to the hapten diphenylcyclopropenone (DPC). The V call is TRBV2, the J call TRBJ1-1; D is uncertain. Here the CDR3 reads CASSESRRLGTEAFF. In DNA form, the CDR3 reads TGTGCCAGCAGTGAATCGAGGAGGCTGGGCACTGAAGCTTTCTTT.